Listed here are 29 T cell receptor beta chains from one sample, sequenced in a study of T cell responses to AZD1222 COVID-19 vaccine. The protocol was immunoSEQ multiplex PCR, while the TCRdb copy is restricted to in-frame clones and leaves out a portion. Among over 90,000 clones listed, 86% were seen once. Sequenced here: peripheral blood, sampled on day 0 of AZD1222 vaccination. These receptor sequences come from an adult in good health.

The chain uses TRBV7-2 and TRBJ2-1; no clear D gene. From germline, CDR1 is SGHTA and CDR2 FQGNSA. Between the trimmed V and J ends, which lost 4 bases and 0 bases, there was a span of 10 bases. This CDR3 is 15 amino acids long. CDR3 amino acids: CASSSSPSSYNEQFF. As DNA, the CDR3 is TGTGCCAGCAGCTCCAGTCCTAGCTCCTACAATGAGCAGTTCTTC. Based on the CDR3 plus reference TRBV7-2 and TRBJ2-1, the full variable domain is GAGVSQSPSNKVTEKGKDVELRCDPISGHTALYWYRQSLGQGLEFLIYFQGNSAPDKSGLPSDRFSAERTGGSVSTLTIQRTQQEDSAVYLCASSSSPSSYNEQFFGPGTRLTVL.

This sequence joins TRBV11-3 and TRBJ2-5; 14 bases are a match to TRBD2. Unmatched junction bases numbered 2, after V lost 5 bases and J lost 3 bases. CDR1 is SGHNT and CDR2 is YENEEA in the germline V gene. This CDR3 region has 15 residues. CDR3 sequence reads: CASSPGLAGEETQYF. CDR3 in DNA: TGTGCCAGCAGCCCGGGACTAGCGGGAGAAGAGACCCAGTACTTC.

This clone was observed once. V and J are TRBV14 and TRBJ1-6; 8 bases agree with TRBD1. There are 16 residues in the CDR3. The germline CDR1 and CDR2 sequences are SGHDN and FVKESK. Trimming cost V 4 bases and J 9 bases; bases outside gene matches: 11. As DNA, the CDR3 is TGTGCCAGCAGCCGGAGGAGCGGACAGGGTAGTTCACCCCTCCACTTT. It codes for CASSRRSGQGSSPLHF. The complete variable domain, with remaining parts taken from reference TRBV14 and TRBJ1-6, reads EAGVTQFPSHSVIEKGQTVTLRCDPISGHDNLYWYRRVMGKEIKFLLHFVKESKQDESGMPNNRFLAERTGGTYSTLKVQPAELEDSGVYFCASSRRSGQGSSPLHFGNGTRLTVT.

This chain uses TRBV27 with TRBJ2-7, with D tentatively TRBD1 or TRBD2 (5 bases each). Per germline, CDR1 MNHEY and CDR2 SMNVEV (reference sequence). The CDR3 consists of 13 residues. V was clipped by 3 bases and J by 2 bases, with 8 bases between them. CDR3 residues: CASSFGTTYEQYF. In DNA, the CDR3 is TGTGCCAGCAGTTTCGGGACCACCTACGAGCAGTACTTC.

This chain joins TRBV19 and TRBJ2-1; 15 bases agree with TRBD2. With V trimmed by 6 bases and J by 2 bases, 11 bases remained unmatched. This CDR3 has 19 residues. Germline V gene lookup returns CDR1 LNHDA and CDR2 SQIVND (reference sequence). CDR3 in amino acids: CASRHRPGLAGGTYNEQFF. CDR3 nucleotides: TGTGCCAGTAGGCACCGCCCGGGACTAGCGGGAGGTACCTACAATGAGCAGTTCTTC.

The chain is built from TRBV7-9 and TRBJ1-3; possibly TRBD1 for D (5 bases). Germline loops: CDR1 SEHNR, CDR2 FQNEAQ (reference sequence). The V end was cut by 5 bases, the J end by 4 bases, with 6 bases between. This CDR3 is 12 amino acids long. The CDR3 loop reads CASSQGGNTIYF. CDR3 nucleotides: TGTGCCAGCAGCCAGGGAGGAAACACCATATATTTT.

This clone was picked up a small number of times. The rearrangement links TRBV3-1 (or the pseudogene TRBV3-2) to TRBJ1-1; no clear D. The V gene's germline CDR1 is LGHDT and CDR2 YNNKEL (reference sequence). The ends were cut back, 4 bases at V and 9 bases at J, with 15 bases in the middle. The CDR3 loop spans 13 amino acids. CDR3 residues: CASSPTTRNKAFF. In DNA, the CDR3 is TGTGCCAGCAGCCCTACGACAAGGAATAAAGCTTTCTTT.

The rearrangement uses TRBV7-9 and TRBJ2-7, with unresolved D. This CDR3 comprises 12 residues. CDR1 and CDR2 (germline): SEHNR, FQNEAQ (reference sequence). V lost 0 bases, J lost 5 bases, and 5 bases lay in between. The CDR3 protein is CASSLAPNEQYF. CDR3 DNA: TGTGCCAGCAGCTTAGCGCCCAACGAGCAGTACTTC.

The genes are TRBV10-3 and TRBJ1-1; D unclear. V dropped 4 bases and J dropped 2 bases, with 5 bases sitting between them. The CDR3 extends over 12 amino acids. Germline V CDR1 and CDR2: ENHRY, SYGVKD. CDR3: CAISVSNTEAFF. For the CDR3, the DNA is TGTGCCATCAGTGTTTCAAACACTGAAGCTTTCTTT.

The chain carries TRBV4-3 and TRBJ1-1; maybe TRBD1 (5 bases). The CDR3 has 14 amino acids. Trimming cost V 2 bases and J 6 bases, with 13 bases left between them. Germline CDR1 LGHNA, CDR2 YSLEER. CDR3 loop: CASSQYRSRAEAFF. CDR3 DNA: TGCGCCAGCAGCCAATACAGGTCCAGGGCTGAAGCTTTCTTT.

The J gene is TRBJ2-7, the V gene TRBV18; D may be TRBD1 (5 bases). V was clipped by 3 bases and J by 4 bases, with 16 bases between them. Per germline, CDR1 KGHSH and CDR2 LQKENI. The CDR3 is made up of 15 amino acids. CDR3 DNA: TGTGCCAGCTCACCTCTGGGCCGGTCAGGGTACGAGCAGTACTTC. Translated, it gives CASSPLGRSGYEQYF.

The count of this clone is one. This chain joins TRBV5-6 and TRBJ1-5, with a tentative D call TRBD1 (5 bases). The CDR3 is 16 residues long. Trimming pared 1 base from V and 2 bases from J, leaving 13 bases between. Germline lookup yields CDR1 SGHDT and CDR2 YYEEEE. The CDR3 loop is CASSLRRGQGNQPQHF. In nucleotides, the CDR3 is TGTGCCAGCAGCTTGCGGAGAGGACAAGGCAATCAGCCCCAGCATTTT.

The rearrangement links TRBV7-2 to TRBJ2-3, with 14 bases that match TRBD2. Trimming took 4 bases from V and 0 from J; bases not matched to a gene: 9. The germline V gene has CDR1 SGHTA and CDR2 FQGNSA. The CDR3 is 19 residues long. CDR3 DNA: TGTGCCAGCAGCTCCCCAGGACTAGCGGGGGGCCCCAGCACAGATACGCAGTATTTT. Its translation is CASSSPGLAGGPSTDTQYF. The full variable domain, its missing parts supplied by reference TRBV7-2 and TRBJ2-3, is GAGVSQSPSNKVTEKGKDVELRCDPISGHTALYWYRQSLGQGLEFLIYFQGNSAPDKSGLPSDRFSAERTGGSVSTLTIQRTQQEDSAVYLCASSSPGLAGGPSTDTQYFGPGTRLTVL.

The rearrangement joins TRBV24-1 to TRBJ2-5; D might be TRBD1 (5 bases). CDR3 length: 15 residues. The germline CDR1 and CDR2 sequences are KGHDR and SFDVKD. Trimming removed 6 bases at V and 5 bases at J, with 18 bases between. The CDR3 sequence is CATSRAAGYPETQYF. The CDR3 DNA reads TGTGCCACCAGTAGGGCGGCAGGGTATCCGGAGACCCAGTACTTC.

This chain uses TRBV18 with TRBJ1-2; D gene uncertain. CDR1 KGHSH and CDR2 LQKENI come from the germline V gene. Trimming took 0 bases from V and 3 from J, leaving 8 bases between them. The CDR3 runs to 14 residues. The CDR3 DNA sequence: TGTGCCAGCTCACCACCGATCAGTCACTATGGCTACACCTTC. It codes for CASSPPISHYGYTF. The full variable domain, its missing parts supplied by reference TRBV18 and TRBJ1-2, is NAGVMQNPRHLVRRRGQEARLRCSPMKGHSHVYWYRQLPEEGLKFMVYLQKENIIDESGMPKERFSAEFPKEGPSILRIQQVVRGDSAAYFCASSPPISHYGYTFGSGTRLTVV.

The chain combines TRBV2 with TRBJ2-7; TRBD2 matches 7 bases. J was trimmed by 0 bases and V by 7 bases; bases with no gene match: 6. CDR1 is SNHLY and CDR2 is FYNNEI in the germline V gene. The CDR3 runs to 14 residues. The CDR3 sequence: CASNPSGGSYEQYF. CDR3 coding DNA: TGTGCCAGCAACCCTAGCGGAGGCTCCTACGAGCAGTACTTC.

The J gene is TRBJ1-1, the V gene TRBV7-9, with D uncertain. The CDR3 has 12 residues. Looked up from germline, CDR1 is SEHNR and CDR2 is FQNEAQ (reference sequence). V shed 4 bases and J shed 6 bases, with 9 bases lying between them. Written as DNA, the CDR3 is TGTGCCAGCAGCTCCGCCTCGTCTGAAGCTTTCTTT. This gives the protein CASSSASSEAFF.

V usage is TRBV6-5 and J usage is TRBJ1-2, with D hard to call. Deletions cut 6 bases from V and 6 bases from J, with 17 bases between. Per germline, CDR1 MNHEY and CDR2 SVGAGI. This CDR3 spans 14 amino acids. The CDR3 is CASSGPLFSHGYTF. DNA for the CDR3: TGTGCCAGCAGCGGACCCCTTTTTTCGCATGGCTACACCTTC.

The V and J genes are TRBV19 and TRBJ1-4; D gene uncertain. CDR3 length: 15 amino acids. Germline V gives CDR1 LNHDA, CDR2 SQIVND (reference sequence). Trimming pared 1 base from V and 7 bases from J, leaving 13 bases between. The CDR3 sequence is CASSIGFGGAEKLFF. The CDR3 region has the DNA TGTGCCAGTAGTATAGGGTTCGGAGGAGCTGAAAAACTGTTTTTT.

This chain joins TRBV29-1 and TRBJ1-1; D possibly corresponds to TRBD1 (6 bases). The CDR3 spans 13 residues. From germline, CDR1 is SQVTM and CDR2 ANQGSEA. V lost 4 bases, J lost 8 bases, and 17 bases lay in between. CDR3 nucleotides: TGCAGCGTTGTGGATGGGGGCAGGGCCGAAGCTTTCTTT. Protein: CSVVDGGRAEAFF.

The V and J genes are TRBV5-5 and TRBJ2-2; D unresolved. The CDR3 runs to 15 residues. CDR1 is SGHKS, CDR2 YYEKEE, per germline (reference sequence). V dropped 0 bases and J dropped 3 bases, with 9 bases sitting between them. CDR3 sequence reads: CASSLVSAYTGELFF. The DNA of the CDR3 is TGTGCCAGCAGCTTGGTGTCAGCGTACACCGGGGAGCTGTTTTTT.

A remark on this clone: The junction and the germline gene differ at one end; a read error may be behind it. The V call is TRBV7-7, the J call TRBJ2-1; 8 positions match TRBD1. This CDR3 has 15 residues. The germline CDR1 and CDR2 sequences are SSHAT and FNYEAQ (reference sequence). Here the CDR3 DNA reads TGTGCTAGCAGCTCAGGGGGCGCGGGGTACAATGAGCAGTTCTTC. As protein: CASSSGGAGYNEQFF.

The V gene is TRBV5-3, the J gene TRBJ1-5; D gene ambiguous. TRBV5-3 qualifies as an ORF whose function is uncertain. This CDR3 region has 14 residues. Trimming removed 4 bases from V and 7 bases from J, with 15 bases in between. DNA for the CDR3: TGTGCCAGAAGCCCAGTTTGGTGCCACCAGCCCCAGCATTTT. Translating gives CARSPVWCHQPQHF.

The rearrangement joins TRBV10-3 to TRBJ1-3; D perhaps matches TRBD1 (5 bases). CDR1 and CDR2 (germline): ENHRY, SYGVKD. V dropped 6 bases and J dropped 8 bases, with 14 bases sitting between them. This CDR3 spans 13 amino acids. The CDR3 DNA follows: TGTGCCATCAGGGGCGGGACGGAGGACACCATATATTTT. Its translation: CAIRGGTEDTIYF.

The rearrangement joins TRBV5-1 to TRBJ1-6; D call uncertain. Germline lookup yields CDR1 SGHRS and CDR2 YFSETQ. V was shortened by 3 bases and J by 9 bases, with 10 bases between the two germline ends. This CDR3 spans 13 amino acids. CDR3 sequence (DNA): TGCGCCAGCAGCTCGGATAACGGTTCACCCCTCCACTTT. Its translation is CASSSDNGSPLHF.

In its sample, this clone was seen once. The chain uses TRBV9 and TRBJ2-1; TRBD2 matches at 8 bases. V gave up 3 bases and J gave up 1 base; unmatched junction bases: 6. Looked up from germline, CDR1 is SGDLS and CDR2 is YYNGEE. The CDR3 spans 16 residues. In DNA form, the CDR3 reads TGTGCCAGCAGCGAGTGGGCGGGAGGTTCCTACAATGAGCAGTTCTTC. Protein: CASSEWAGGSYNEQFF.

The chain couples TRBV15 to TRBJ2-7; 7 bases match TRBD2. With V trimmed by 2 bases and J by 5 bases, 6 bases remained unmatched. This CDR3 has 14 residues. CDR1 is LNHNV and CDR2 is YYDKDF in the germline V gene (reference sequence). CDR3 in amino acids: CATSRPLGLNEQYF. The CDR3 nucleotides read TGTGCCACCAGCAGACCATTGGGACTAAACGAGCAGTACTTC.

The CDR3 is CASSLSGANVLTF. The CDR3, as DNA: TGTGCCAGCAGTCTGAGTGGGGCCAACGTCCTGACTTTC. This chain joins TRBV6-2 or TRBV6-3 and TRBJ2-6; D gene ambiguous. CDR3 length: 13 residues. Deletions cut 5 bases from V and 3 bases from J, with 5 bases between. The germline CDR1 and CDR2 sequences are MNHEY and SVGEGT.

The chain carries TRBV6-5 and TRBJ1-4, with D hard to call. The germline V and J ends were trimmed by 7 bases and 7 bases, with 13 bases remaining between them. The CDR3 extends over 13 amino acids. CDR1 is MNHEY and CDR2 is SVGAGI in the germline V gene. The CDR3 DNA sequence: TGTGCCAGCAACCGAGTCTTGTTTGAAAAACTGTTTTTT. Its translation is CASNRVLFEKLFF.